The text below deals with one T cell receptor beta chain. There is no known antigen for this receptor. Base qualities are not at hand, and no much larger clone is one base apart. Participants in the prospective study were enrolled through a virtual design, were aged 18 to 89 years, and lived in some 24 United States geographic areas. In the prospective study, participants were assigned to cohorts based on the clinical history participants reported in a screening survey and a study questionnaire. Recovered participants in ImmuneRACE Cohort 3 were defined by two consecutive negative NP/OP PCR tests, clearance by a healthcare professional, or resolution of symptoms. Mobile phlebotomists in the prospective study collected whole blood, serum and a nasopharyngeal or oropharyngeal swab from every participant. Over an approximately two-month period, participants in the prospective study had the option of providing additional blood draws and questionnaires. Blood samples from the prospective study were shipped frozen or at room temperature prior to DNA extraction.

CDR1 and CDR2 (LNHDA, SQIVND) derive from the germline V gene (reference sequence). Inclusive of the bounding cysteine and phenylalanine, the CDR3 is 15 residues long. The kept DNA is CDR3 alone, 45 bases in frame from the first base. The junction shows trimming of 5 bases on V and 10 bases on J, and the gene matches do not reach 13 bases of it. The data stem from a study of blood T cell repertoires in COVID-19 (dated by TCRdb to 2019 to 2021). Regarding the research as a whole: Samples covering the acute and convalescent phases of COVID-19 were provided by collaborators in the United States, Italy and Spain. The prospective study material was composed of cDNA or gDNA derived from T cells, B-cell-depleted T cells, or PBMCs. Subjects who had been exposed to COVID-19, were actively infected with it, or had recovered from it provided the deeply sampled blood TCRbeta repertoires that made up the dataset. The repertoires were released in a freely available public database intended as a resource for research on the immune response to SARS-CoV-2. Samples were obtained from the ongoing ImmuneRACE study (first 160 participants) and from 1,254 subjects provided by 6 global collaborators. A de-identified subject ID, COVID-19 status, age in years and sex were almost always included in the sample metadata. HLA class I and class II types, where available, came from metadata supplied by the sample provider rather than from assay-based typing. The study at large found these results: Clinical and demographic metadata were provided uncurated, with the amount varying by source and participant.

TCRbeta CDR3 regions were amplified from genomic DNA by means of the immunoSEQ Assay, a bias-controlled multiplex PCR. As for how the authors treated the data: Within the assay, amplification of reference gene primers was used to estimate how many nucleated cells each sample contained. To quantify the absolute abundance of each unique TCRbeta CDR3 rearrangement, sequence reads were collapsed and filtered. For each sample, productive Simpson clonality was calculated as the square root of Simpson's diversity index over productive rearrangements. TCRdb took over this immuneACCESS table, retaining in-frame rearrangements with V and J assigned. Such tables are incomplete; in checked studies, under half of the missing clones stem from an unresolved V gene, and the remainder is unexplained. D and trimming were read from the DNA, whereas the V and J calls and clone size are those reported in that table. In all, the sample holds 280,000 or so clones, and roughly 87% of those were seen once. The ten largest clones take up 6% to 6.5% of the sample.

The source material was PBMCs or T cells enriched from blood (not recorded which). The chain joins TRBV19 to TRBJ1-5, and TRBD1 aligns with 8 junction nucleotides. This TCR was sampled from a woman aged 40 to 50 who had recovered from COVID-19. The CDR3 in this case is CASSVGTGTISPQHF. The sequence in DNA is TGTGCCAGTAGTGTCGGGACAGGAACTATCAGCCCCCAGCATTTT.